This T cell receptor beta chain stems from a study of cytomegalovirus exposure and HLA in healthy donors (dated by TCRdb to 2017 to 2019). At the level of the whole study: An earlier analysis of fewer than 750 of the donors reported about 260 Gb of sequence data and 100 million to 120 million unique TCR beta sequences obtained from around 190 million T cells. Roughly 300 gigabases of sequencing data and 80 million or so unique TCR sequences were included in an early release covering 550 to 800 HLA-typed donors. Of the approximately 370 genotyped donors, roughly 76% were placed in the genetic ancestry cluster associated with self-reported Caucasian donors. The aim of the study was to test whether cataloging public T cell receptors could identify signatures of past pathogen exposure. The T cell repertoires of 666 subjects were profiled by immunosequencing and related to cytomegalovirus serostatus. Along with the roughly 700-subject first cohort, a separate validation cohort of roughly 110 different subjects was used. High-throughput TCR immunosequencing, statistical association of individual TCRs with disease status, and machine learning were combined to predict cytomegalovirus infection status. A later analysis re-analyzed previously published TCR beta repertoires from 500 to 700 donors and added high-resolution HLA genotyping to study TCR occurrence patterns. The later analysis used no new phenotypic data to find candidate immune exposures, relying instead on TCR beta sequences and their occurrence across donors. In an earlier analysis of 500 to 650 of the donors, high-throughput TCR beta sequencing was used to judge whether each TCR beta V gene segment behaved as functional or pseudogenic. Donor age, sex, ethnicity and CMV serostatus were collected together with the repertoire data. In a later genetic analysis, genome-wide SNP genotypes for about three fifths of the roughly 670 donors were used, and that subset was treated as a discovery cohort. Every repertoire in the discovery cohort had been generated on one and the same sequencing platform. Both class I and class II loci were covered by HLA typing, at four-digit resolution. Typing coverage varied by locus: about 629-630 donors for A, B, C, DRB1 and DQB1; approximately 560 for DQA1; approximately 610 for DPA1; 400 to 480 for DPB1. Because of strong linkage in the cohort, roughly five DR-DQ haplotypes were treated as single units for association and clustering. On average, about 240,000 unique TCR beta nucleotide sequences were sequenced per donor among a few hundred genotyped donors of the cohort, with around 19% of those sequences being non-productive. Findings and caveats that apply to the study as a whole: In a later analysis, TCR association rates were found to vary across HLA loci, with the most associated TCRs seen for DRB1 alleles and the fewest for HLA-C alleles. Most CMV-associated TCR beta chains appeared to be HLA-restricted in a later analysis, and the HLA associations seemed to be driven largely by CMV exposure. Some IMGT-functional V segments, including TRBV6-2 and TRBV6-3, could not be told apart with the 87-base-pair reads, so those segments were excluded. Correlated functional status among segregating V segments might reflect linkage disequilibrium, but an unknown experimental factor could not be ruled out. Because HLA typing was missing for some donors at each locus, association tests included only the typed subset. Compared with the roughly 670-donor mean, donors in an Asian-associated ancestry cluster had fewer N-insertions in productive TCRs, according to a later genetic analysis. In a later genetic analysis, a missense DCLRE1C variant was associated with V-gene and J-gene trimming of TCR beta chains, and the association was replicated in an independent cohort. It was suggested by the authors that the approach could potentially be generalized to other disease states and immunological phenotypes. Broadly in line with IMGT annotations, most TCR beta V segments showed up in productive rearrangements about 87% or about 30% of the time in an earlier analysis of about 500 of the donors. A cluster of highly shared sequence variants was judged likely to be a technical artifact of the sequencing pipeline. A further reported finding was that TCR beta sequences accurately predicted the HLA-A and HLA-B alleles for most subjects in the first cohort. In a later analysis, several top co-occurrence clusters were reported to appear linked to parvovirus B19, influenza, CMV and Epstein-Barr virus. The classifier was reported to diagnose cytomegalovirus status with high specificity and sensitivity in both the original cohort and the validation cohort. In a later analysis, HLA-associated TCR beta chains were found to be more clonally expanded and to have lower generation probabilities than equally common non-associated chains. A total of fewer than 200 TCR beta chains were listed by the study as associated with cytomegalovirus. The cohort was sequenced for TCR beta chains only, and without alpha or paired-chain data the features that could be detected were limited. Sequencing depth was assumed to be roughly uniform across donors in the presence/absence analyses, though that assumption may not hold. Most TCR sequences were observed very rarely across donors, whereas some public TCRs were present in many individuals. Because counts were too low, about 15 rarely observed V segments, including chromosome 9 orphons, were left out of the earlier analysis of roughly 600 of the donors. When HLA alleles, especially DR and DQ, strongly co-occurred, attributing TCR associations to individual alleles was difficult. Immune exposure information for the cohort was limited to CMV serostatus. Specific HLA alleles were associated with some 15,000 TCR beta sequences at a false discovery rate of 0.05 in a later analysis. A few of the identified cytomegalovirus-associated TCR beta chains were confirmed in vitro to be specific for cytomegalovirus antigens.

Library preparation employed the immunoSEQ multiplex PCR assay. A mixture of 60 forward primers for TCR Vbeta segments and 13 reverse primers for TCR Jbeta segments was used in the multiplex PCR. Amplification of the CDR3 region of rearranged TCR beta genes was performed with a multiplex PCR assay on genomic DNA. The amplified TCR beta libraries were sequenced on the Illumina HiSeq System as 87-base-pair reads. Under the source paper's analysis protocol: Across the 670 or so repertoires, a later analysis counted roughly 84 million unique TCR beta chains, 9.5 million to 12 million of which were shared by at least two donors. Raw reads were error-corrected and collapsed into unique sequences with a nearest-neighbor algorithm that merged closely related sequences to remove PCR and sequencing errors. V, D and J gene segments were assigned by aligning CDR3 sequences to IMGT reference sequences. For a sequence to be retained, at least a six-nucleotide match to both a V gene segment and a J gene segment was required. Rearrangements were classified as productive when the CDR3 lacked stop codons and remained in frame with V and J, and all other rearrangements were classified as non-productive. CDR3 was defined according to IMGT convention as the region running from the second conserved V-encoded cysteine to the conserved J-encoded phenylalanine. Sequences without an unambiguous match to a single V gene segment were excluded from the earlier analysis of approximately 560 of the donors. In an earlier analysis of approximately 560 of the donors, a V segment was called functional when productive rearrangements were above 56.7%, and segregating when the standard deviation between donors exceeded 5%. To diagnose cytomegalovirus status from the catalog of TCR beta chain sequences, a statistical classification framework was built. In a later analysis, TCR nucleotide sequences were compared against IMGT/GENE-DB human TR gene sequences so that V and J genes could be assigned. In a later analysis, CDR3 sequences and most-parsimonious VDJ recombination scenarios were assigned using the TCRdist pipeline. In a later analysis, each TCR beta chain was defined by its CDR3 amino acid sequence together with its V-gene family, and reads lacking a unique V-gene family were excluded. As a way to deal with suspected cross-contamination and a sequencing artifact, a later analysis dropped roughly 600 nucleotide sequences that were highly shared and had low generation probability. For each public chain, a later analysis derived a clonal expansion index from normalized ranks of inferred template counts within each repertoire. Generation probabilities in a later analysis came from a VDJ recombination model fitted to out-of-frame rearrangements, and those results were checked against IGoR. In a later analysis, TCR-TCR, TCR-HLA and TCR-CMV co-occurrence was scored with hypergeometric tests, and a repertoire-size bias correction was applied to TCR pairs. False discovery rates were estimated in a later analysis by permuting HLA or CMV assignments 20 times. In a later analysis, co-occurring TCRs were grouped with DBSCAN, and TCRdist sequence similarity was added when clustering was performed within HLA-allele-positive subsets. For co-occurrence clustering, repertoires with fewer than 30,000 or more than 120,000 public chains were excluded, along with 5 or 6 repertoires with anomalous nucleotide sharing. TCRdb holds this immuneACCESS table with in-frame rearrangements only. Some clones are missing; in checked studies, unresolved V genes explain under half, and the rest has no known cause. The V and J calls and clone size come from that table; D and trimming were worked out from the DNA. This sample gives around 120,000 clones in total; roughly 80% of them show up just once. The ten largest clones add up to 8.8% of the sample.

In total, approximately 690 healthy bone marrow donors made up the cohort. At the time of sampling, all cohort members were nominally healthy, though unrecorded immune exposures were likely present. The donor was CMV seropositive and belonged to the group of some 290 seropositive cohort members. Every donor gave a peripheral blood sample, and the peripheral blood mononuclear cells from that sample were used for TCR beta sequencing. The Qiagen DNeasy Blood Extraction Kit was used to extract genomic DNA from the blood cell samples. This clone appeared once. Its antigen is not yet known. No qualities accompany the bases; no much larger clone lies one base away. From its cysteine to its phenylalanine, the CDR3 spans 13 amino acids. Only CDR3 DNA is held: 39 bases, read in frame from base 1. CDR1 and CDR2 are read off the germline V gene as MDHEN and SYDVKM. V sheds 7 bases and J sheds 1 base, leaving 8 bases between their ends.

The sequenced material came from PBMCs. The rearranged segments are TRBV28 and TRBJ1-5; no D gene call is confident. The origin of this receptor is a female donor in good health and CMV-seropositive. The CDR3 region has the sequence CASTTQSNQPQHF. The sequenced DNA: TGTGCCAGCACGACACAGAGCAATCAGCCCCAGCATTTT.